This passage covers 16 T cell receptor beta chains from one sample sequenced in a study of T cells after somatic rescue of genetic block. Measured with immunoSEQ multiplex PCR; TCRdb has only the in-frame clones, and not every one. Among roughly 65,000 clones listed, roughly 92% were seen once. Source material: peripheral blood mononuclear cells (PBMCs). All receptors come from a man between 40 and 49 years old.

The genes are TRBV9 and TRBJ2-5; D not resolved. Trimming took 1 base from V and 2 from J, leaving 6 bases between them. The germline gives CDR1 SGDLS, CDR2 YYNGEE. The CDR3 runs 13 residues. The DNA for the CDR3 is TGTGCCAGCAGCGTACAGCCACAAGAGACCCAGTACTTC. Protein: CASSVQPQETQYF.

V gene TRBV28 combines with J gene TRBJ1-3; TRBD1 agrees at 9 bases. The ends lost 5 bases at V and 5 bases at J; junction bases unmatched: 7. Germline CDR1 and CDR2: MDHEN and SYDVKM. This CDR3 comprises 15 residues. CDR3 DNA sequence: TGTGCCAGCAGTAAACCCGGACAGGGGAGAAACACCATATATTTT. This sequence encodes CASSKPGQGRNTIYF.

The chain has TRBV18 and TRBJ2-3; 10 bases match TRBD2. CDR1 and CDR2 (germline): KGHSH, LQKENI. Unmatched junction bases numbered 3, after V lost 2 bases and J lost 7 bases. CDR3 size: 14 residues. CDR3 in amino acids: CASSPSSGGYTQYF. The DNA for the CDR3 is TGTGCCAGCTCACCATCTAGCGGGGGATATACGCAGTATTTT.

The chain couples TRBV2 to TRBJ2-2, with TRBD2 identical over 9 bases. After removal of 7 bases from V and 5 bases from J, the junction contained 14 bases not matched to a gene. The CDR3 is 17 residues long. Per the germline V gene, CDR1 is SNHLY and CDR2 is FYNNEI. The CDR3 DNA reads TGTGCCAGCACCCGCAGTAGCGGGGGCCGTGGGACCGGGGAGCTGTTTTTT. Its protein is CASTRSSGGRGTGELFF.

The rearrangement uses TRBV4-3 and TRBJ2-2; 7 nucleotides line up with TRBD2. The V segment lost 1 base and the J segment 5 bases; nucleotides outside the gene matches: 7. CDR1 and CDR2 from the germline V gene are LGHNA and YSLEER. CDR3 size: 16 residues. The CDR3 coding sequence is TGCGCCAGCAGCCAAGGGGGGGGTATTCGGACCGGGGAGCTGTTTTTT. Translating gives CASSQGGGIRTGELFF.

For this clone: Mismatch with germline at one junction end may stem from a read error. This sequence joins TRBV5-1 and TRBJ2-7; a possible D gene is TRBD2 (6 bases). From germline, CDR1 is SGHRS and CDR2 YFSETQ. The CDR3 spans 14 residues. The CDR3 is CASSGGVSTYEQYF. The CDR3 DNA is TGTGCCAGCAGCGGAGGGGTTTCTACTTATGAGCAGTACTTC.

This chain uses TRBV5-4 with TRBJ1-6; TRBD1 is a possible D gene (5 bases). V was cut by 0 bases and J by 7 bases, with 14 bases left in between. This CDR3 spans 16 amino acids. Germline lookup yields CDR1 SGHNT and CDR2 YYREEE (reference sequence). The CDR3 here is CASSLGAGYKNSPLHF. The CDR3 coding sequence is TGTGCCAGCAGCTTGGGGGCAGGGTATAAGAATTCACCCCTCCACTTT.

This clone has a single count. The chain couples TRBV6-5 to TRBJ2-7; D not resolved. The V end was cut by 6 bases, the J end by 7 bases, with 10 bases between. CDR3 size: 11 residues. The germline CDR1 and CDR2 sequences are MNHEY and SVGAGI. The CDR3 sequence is CASSHNSEQYF. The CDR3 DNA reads TGTGCCAGCAGCCATAACTCGGAGCAGTACTTC.

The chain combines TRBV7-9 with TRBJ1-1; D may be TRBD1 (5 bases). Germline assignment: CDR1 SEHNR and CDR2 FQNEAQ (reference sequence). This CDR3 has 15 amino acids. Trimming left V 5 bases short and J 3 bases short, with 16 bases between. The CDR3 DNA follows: TGTGCCAGCAGCCTCCTGGGGGGGATCGACACTGAAGCTTTCTTT. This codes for CASSLLGGIDTEAFF. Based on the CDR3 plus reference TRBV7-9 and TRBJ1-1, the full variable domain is DTGVSQNPRHKITKRGQNVTFRCDPISEHNRLYWYRQTLGQGPEFLTYFQNEAQLEKSRLLSDRFSAERPKGSFSTLEIQRTEQGDSAMYLCASSLLGGIDTEAFFGQGTRLTVV.

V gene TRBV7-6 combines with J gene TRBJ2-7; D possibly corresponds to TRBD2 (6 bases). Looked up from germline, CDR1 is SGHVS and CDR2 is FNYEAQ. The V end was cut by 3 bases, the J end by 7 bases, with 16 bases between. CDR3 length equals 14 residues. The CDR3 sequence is CASSFRGEGREQYF. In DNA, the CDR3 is TGTGCCAGCAGCTTTAGAGGGGAAGGGAGGGAGCAGTACTTC.

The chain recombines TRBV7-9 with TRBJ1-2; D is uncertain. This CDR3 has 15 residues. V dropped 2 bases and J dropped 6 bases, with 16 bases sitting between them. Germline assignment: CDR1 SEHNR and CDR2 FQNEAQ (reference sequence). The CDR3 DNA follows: TGTGCCAGCAGCTTAACTAACGGGAAAATGGATGGCTACACCTTC. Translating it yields CASSLTNGKMDGYTF.

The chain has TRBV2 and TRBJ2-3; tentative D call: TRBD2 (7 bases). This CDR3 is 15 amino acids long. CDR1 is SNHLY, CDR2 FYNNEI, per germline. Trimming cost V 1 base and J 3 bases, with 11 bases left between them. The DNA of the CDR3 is TGTGCCAGCAGTGAAGAAAGGGGGGGGACAGATACGCAGTATTTT. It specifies CASSEERGGTDTQYF.

CDR3 residues: CASRTDSYEQYF. The CDR3 nucleotides are TGTGCCAGCCGGACGGATTCCTACGAGCAGTACTTC. The chain recombines TRBV6-6 with TRBJ2-7; D unclear. V lost 8 bases, J lost 1 base, and 9 bases lay in between. CDR3 size: 12 residues. CDR1 and CDR2 (germline): MNHNY, SVGAGI (reference sequence).

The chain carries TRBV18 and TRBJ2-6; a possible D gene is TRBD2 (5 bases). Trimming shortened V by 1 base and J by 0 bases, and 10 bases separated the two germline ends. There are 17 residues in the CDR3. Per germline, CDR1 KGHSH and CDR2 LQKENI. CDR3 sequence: CASSPRSGISGANVLTF. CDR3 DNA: TGTGCCAGCTCACCACGGTCGGGAATCTCTGGGGCCAACGTCCTGACTTTC.

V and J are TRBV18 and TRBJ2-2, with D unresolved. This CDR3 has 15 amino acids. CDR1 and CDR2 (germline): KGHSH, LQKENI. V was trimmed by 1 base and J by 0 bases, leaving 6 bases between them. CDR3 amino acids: CASSPRLANTGELFF. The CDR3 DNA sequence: TGTGCCAGCTCACCACGATTAGCGAACACCGGGGAGCTGTTTTTT.

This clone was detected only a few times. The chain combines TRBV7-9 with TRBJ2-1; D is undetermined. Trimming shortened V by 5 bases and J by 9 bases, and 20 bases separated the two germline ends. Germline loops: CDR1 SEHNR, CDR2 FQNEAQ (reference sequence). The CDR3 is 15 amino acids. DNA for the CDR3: TGTGCCAGCAGCCCGAAGGTTAGGTTAGCCATTGAGCAGTTCTTC. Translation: CASSPKVRLAIEQFF.